The clone carrying this T cell receptor (beta chain) was seen only a few times. Researchers ran the PCR with 60 Vbeta and 13 Jbeta primers. Using immunoSEQ multiplex PCR, the repertoire was profiled, and TCRdb retains in-frame clones only, with some absent. Of 120,000 or so clones in the sample, roughly 80% are singletons; the top ten hold under 4.5%. The sample originates from a study of cytomegalovirus exposure and HLA in healthy donors. The V gene's germline CDR1 is SGDLS and CDR2 YYNGEE. Trimming removed 3 bases from V and 4 bases from J; junction bases left unmatched: 10. The CDR3 has 16 residues.

The clonotype was recovered from a man aged 18 to 29 in good health and CMV-seropositive. The rearrangement joins TRBV9 to TRBJ2-1; 7 bases map to TRBD2. Material for sequencing was PBMCs. DNA of the CDR3: TGTGCCAGCAGCGAGGGATATAGCGGGTTATACAATGAGCAGTTCTTC. Its translation is CASSEGYSGLYNEQFF.